Below are 2 T cell receptor beta chains sequenced from a single sample in a study of coeliac disease. Some clones are missing from TCRdb's copy, which holds only in-frame ones; the method was immunoSEQ multiplex PCR. The sample carries approximately 3,000 clones, roughly 70% recorded once. The specimen sequenced was lymphocytes from the gut lamina propria. The receptors originated from an elderly man without celiac disease.

The chain has TRBV7-2 and TRBJ2-5, with TRBD2 identical over 8 bases. CDR1 and CDR2 (germline): SGHTA, FQGNSA. J lost 1 base, V lost 5 bases, and 6 bases had no gene match. The CDR3 has 15 amino acids. The CDR3 DNA sequence: TGTGCCAGCAGCCCCCTAGCGGGCTCCCAAGAGACCCAGTACTTC. Translation gives CASSPLAGSQETQYF.

This clone was picked up a small number of times. The chain carries TRBV6-5 and TRBJ1-6; 8 nucleotides align to TRBD1. There are 14 residues in the CDR3. J lost 9 bases, V lost 6 bases, and 7 bases had no gene match. Germline V gives CDR1 MNHEY, CDR2 SVGAGI. CDR3 coding DNA: TGTGCCAGCAGGCCCGGACAGGGTGGTTCACCCCTCCACTTT. As protein: CASRPGQGGSPLHF.